The next 31 T cell receptor beta chains were all read from a single sample in a study of blood T cells in healthy people across ages. Alongside a J-beta primer mix, a sample-barcoded 5' primer served in a second PCR lasting 7 to 11 cycles. MiXCR, run by TCRdb on the 5' RACE reads, gives a single entry per CDR3 protein. The sample lists about 680,000 distinct CDR3 sequences; about half were seen once. The specimen was blood. These receptors all stem from an older woman in good health.

Only a few counts were recorded for this clonotype. The gene calls are TRBV20-1 and TRBJ1-1; D is uncertain. Germline V CDR1 and CDR2: DFQATT, SNEGSKA (reference sequence). The CDR3 covers 12 residues. Between the trimmed V and J ends, which lost 3 bases and 9 bases, there was a span of 14 bases. DNA of the CDR3: TGCAGTGCTAGTCCTACGACAATGAAAGCTTTCTTT. Amino acids: CSASPTTMKAFF.

This clonotype came up a few times. The chain couples TRBV6-5 to TRBJ2-5, with no clear D. V lost 0 bases and J lost 2, with 7 bases in between. Germline assignment: CDR1 MNHEY and CDR2 SVGAGI. CDR3 length equals 14 residues. This chain's CDR3 is CASSYSTGQETQYF. CDR3 DNA sequence: TGTGCCAGCAGTTACTCGACCGGTCAAGAGACCCAGTACTTC.

This clonotype appeared a few times. The V and J genes are TRBV6-5 and TRBJ1-2; 7 bases are shared with TRBD1. After removal of 6 bases from V and 4 bases from J, the junction contained 11 bases not matched to a gene. The CDR3 extends over 15 amino acids. Looked up from germline, CDR1 is MNHEY and CDR2 is SVGAGI. CDR3 amino acids: CASRPWDSRSYGYTF. The CDR3 DNA sequence: TGTGCCAGCAGACCTTGGGACAGCCGATCCTATGGCTACACCTTC.

This clonotype has just a few counts. In nucleotides, the CDR3 is TGTGCCAGCAACCCGCCGGGACTCCGGTCCAATGAGCAGTTCTTC. This sequence encodes CASNPPGLRSNEQFF. The chain uses TRBV7-2 and TRBJ2-1; D is possibly TRBD2 (6 bases). Trimming cost V 7 bases and J 6 bases, with 19 bases left between them. The CDR3 has 15 residues. The germline gives CDR1 SGHTA, CDR2 FQGNSA.

This clonotype came up many times. The gene calls are TRBV20-1 and TRBJ2-1; 11 positions match TRBD2. The V and J ends lost 3 bases and 7 bases, in that order; junction bases with no gene match: 8. The CDR3 totals 15 residues. Looked up from germline, CDR1 is DFQATT and CDR2 is SNEGSKA (reference sequence). The CDR3 spells CSASSLAGDSNEQFF. The CDR3 region has the DNA TGCAGTGCTAGTTCACTAGCGGGAGATAGTAATGAGCAGTTCTTC.

This clonotype showed up just a few times. V usage is TRBV25-1 and J usage is TRBJ2-4, with TRBD2 identical over 9 bases. The end of the DNA fits TRBJ2-7 better, so the J call may be wrong. The germline CDR1 and CDR2 sequences are MGHDK and SYGVNS. The CDR3 is 14 amino acids. CDR3 sequence: CASRGSGSGYEQYF. The CDR3 DNA follows: TGTGCCAGCAGAGGTAGCGGGAGTGGGTACGAGCAGTACTTC.

This clonotype was recorded a few times. The chain employs TRBV5-1 and TRBJ2-1, with 7 bases fitting TRBD1. Germline V gene sequence: CDR1 SGHRS, CDR2 YFSETQ. The length of the CDR3 is 12 residues. The V segment lost 5 bases and the J segment 6 bases; nucleotides outside the gene matches: 2. CDR3 nucleotide sequence: TGCGCCAGCAGACAGGGGCCCAATGAGCAGTTCTTC. Residues: CASRQGPNEQFF.

The chain joins TRBV27 to TRBJ2-1; a weak D match, TRBD1 (6 bases). The CDR3 sequence is 15 residues long. V dropped 3 bases and J dropped 0 bases, with 9 bases sitting between them. The V gene's germline CDR1 is MNHEY and CDR2 SMNVEV (reference sequence). As DNA, the CDR3 is TGTGCCAGCAGTTTTGAGGGGGACTCCTACAATGAGCAGTTCTTC. Translated: CASSFEGDSYNEQFF.

This clonotype has only a few counts. This chain joins TRBV4-3 and TRBJ2-3, with 10 bases matching TRBD1. V shed 4 bases and J 5 bases; nucleotides not matched to a gene: 6. From germline, CDR1 is LGHNA and CDR2 YSLEER. The CDR3 runs to 15 residues. The CDR3 loop reads CASSLGQGYRDTQYF. In nucleotides, the CDR3 is TGCGCCAGCAGCCTGGGACAGGGGTACAGAGATACGCAGTATTTT.

In this sample, this clonotype turned up a few times. The chain joins TRBV6-6 to TRBJ2-3; tentatively, D is TRBD1 (5 bases). This CDR3 region has 15 residues. Trimming took 0 bases from V and 2 from J, leaving 9 bases between them. Germline loops: CDR1 MNHNY, CDR2 SVGAGI (reference sequence). CDR3 coding DNA: TGTGCCAGCAGTTACTCGGCAGGGTACACAGATACGCAGTATTTT. Protein sequence: CASSYSAGYTDTQYF.

In its sample, this clonotype was seen many times. The chain carries TRBV11-2 and TRBJ2-1; D call uncertain. V gave up 5 bases and J gave up 10 bases, with 15 bases separating them. Germline V gene lookup returns CDR1 SGHAT and CDR2 FQNNGV. The CDR3 length is 13 residues. CDR3 DNA sequence: TGTGCCAGCAGCGCCGCCCTTATGGGAGAGCAGTTCTTC. Translating gives CASSAALMGEQFF. Together with reference TRBV11-2 and TRBJ2-1, the CDR3 gives the full variable domain: EAGVAQSPRYKIIEKRQSVAFWCNPISGHATLYWYQQILGQGPKLLIQFQNNGVVDDSQLPKDRFSAERLKGVDSTLKIQPAKLEDSAVYLCASSAALMGEQFFGPGTRLTVL.

V is TRBV5-6 and J is TRBJ1-1; D call uncertain. The germline V gene has CDR1 SGHDT and CDR2 YYEEEE. V lost 5 bases to trimming and J lost 3 bases, with 11 bases between them. The CDR3 has 13 residues. CDR3 DNA sequence: TGTGCCAGCAGGGGCCCCCGGCACACTGAAGCTTTCTTT. It is translated as CASRGPRHTEAFF.

Only a few counts were recorded for this clonotype. The chain uses TRBV5-1 and TRBJ2-1; TRBD2 matches 9 bases. CDR1 is SGHRS and CDR2 is YFSETQ in the germline V gene. The CDR3 covers 14 residues. The trim removed 4 bases at V and 7 bases at J, leaving 6 bases unmatched. The CDR3 here is CASSISGSGNEQFF. Here the CDR3 DNA reads TGCGCCAGCAGCATTAGCGGGAGTGGTAATGAGCAGTTCTTC.

The chain recombines TRBV12-3 or TRBV12-4 with TRBJ1-4; D might be TRBD1 (6 bases). The CDR3 consists of 15 residues. V was trimmed by 10 bases and J by 10 bases, leaving 25 bases between them. The CDR3 nucleotides read TGTGCCAACAGCCTTCCGGGACACTCTCCCGGAAAACTGTTTTTT. It is translated as CANSLPGHSPGKLFF.

The chain has TRBV29-1 and TRBJ1-2, with 10 bases matching TRBD1. With 6 bases clipped from V and 1 base from J, the junction kept 5 bases outside the gene matches. Germline V gives CDR1 SQVTM, CDR2 ANQGSEA. The CDR3 length is 14 residues. CDR3 DNA sequence: TGCAGCGTAACCGGGACAGGGGATAACTATGGCTACACCTTC. It encodes CSVTGTGDNYGYTF.

This clonotype was picked up a small number of times. This chain connects TRBV7-2 to TRBJ2-1; tentative D call: TRBD2 (6 bases). V was clipped by 1 base and J by 7 bases, with 14 bases between them. This CDR3 is built from 15 residues. Germline lookup yields CDR1 SGHTA and CDR2 FQGNSA. In DNA form, the CDR3 reads TGTGCCAGCAGCTTAGAGCCGGGAGTTAGGAATGAGCAGTTCTTC. It yields the protein CASSLEPGVRNEQFF.

V is TRBV7-8 and J is TRBJ1-6; D not resolved. The V end lost 5 bases, the J end lost 7 bases, and 15 bases lay between the germline ends. Germline V gene data show CDR1 as SGHVS and CDR2 as FQNEAQ. The CDR3 is made up of 15 amino acids. The CDR3 region is CASSLNEGGNSPLHF. CDR3 bases: TGTGCCAGCAGCCTAAACGAGGGAGGGAATTCACCCCTCCACTTT.

This clonotype was detected a few times. The rearrangement links TRBV4-3 to TRBJ2-7, with D unclear. Germline values: CDR1 LGHNA, CDR2 YSLEER. CDR3 length equals 13 residues. Trimming removed 0 bases at V and 2 bases at J, with 5 bases between. Written as DNA, the CDR3 is TGCGCCAGCAGCCAAGAAGCAACCTACGAGCAGTACTTC. Protein sequence: CASSQEATYEQYF.

The chain joins TRBV18 to TRBJ2-5, with a weak D call TRBD1 (6 bases). Germline assignment: CDR1 KGHSH and CDR2 LQKENI. The V and J ends lost 3 bases and 11 bases respectively, with 19 bases between them. The CDR3 has 14 residues. CDR3 residues: CASSPHPGVNEQYF. CDR3 nucleotide sequence: TGTGCCAGCTCACCTCACCCAGGGGTGAATGAGCAGTACTTC.

Only a few counts were recorded for this clonotype. This rearrangement joins TRBV7-9 to TRBJ1-6, with TRBD1 identical over 8 bases. From germline, CDR1 is SEHNR and CDR2 FQNEAQ (reference sequence). This CDR3 spans 16 amino acids. After removal of 5 bases from V and 7 bases from J, the junction contained 10 bases not matched to a gene. CDR3 sequence reads: CASSPRSGQGNSPLHF. For the CDR3, the DNA is TGTGCCAGCAGCCCGCGCAGCGGACAGGGAAATTCACCCCTCCACTTT. Variable domain in full (rest from reference TRBV7-9 and TRBJ1-6): DTGVSQNPRHKITKRGQNVTFRCDPISEHNRLYWYRQTLGQGPEFLTYFQNEAQLEKSRLLSDRFSAERPKGSFSTLEIQRTEQGDSAMYLCASSPRSGQGNSPLHFGNGTRLTVT.

This clonotype was seen more than once but under ten times. V gene TRBV3-1 combines with J gene TRBJ1-1, with D unresolved. The CDR3 loop spans 15 amino acids. The V end lost 0 bases, the J end lost 0 bases, and 8 bases lay between the germline ends. CDR1 LGHDT and CDR2 YNNKEL come from the germline V gene (reference sequence). The CDR3, as DNA: TGTGCCAGCAGCCAAGAGGATCCCGTGAACACTGAAGCTTTCTTT. It yields the protein CASSQEDPVNTEAFF.

The chain is built from TRBV6-2 or TRBV6-3 and TRBJ2-5; D may be TRBD1 (6 bases). Deletions cut 0 bases from V and 11 bases from J, with 19 bases between. From germline, CDR1 is MNHEY and CDR2 SVGEGT. The CDR3 is 15 residues long. The DNA for the CDR3 is TGTGCCAGCAGTTACTCGGGGGTCAGGGGTAATGAGCAGTACTTC. The encoded protein is CASSYSGVRGNEQYF.

The genes are TRBV9 and TRBJ1-1, with 7 bases that match TRBD1. Unmatched junction bases numbered 7, after V lost 4 bases and J lost 4 bases. CDR3 length: 14 amino acids. Germline V gene sequence: CDR1 SGDLS, CDR2 YYNGEE. Here the CDR3 reads CASSRQGMGTEAFF. CDR3 in DNA: TGTGCCAGCAGCCGACAGGGTATGGGCACTGAAGCTTTCTTT.

This chain uses TRBV5-1 with TRBJ2-5, with TRBD1 as a possible D gene (6 bases). V lost 4 bases and J lost 11, with 24 bases in between. CDR3 length: 15 residues. Looked up from germline, CDR1 is SGHRS and CDR2 is YFSETQ. As DNA, the CDR3 is TGCGCCAGCAGCCAGGGGAGCGAGACCTACAATGAGCAGTACTTC. Its translation: CASSQGSETYNEQYF.

This clonotype was counted between two and nine times. The chain recombines TRBV29-1 with TRBJ2-3, with 11 bases fitting TRBD1. This CDR3 contains 15 residues. Trimming took 1 base from V and 4 from J; bases not matched to a gene: 4. Germline CDR1 SQVTM, CDR2 ANQGSEA. CDR3 in DNA: TGCAGCGTTGAAGGGGGACAGGGGGTGGCAGATACGCAGTATTTT. It codes for CSVEGGQGVADTQYF.

For the CDR3, the DNA is TGTGCCAGCAGTTACTTTATACCGGGACTAGCGGGAGAGGGGGAGCAGTACTTC. Its protein product is CASSYFIPGLAGEGEQYF. V and J are TRBV6-2 or TRBV6-3 and TRBJ2-5, with TRBD2 matching over 14 bases. CDR1 is MNHEY and CDR2 is SVGEGT in the germline V gene. This CDR3 is 18 amino acids long. Trimming cost V 1 base and J 11 bases; bases outside gene matches: 15.

The chain combines TRBV7-9 with TRBJ1-1; TRBD1 matches 9 bases. V lost 5 bases, J lost 4 bases, and 5 bases stayed unmatched. CDR1 SEHNR and CDR2 FQNEAQ come from the germline V gene (reference sequence). This CDR3 spans 14 amino acids. The CDR3 sequence: CASSLTGGITEAFF. The CDR3 DNA sequence: TGTGCCAGCAGCCTGACAGGGGGTATCACTGAAGCTTTCTTT.

The V and J genes are TRBV6-5 and TRBJ1-1; D unresolved. Germline loops: CDR1 MNHEY, CDR2 SVGAGI. The CDR3 loop spans 16 amino acids. Between the trimmed V and J ends, which lost 2 bases and 4 bases, there was a span of 17 bases. In nucleotides, the CDR3 is TGTGCCAGCAGTTACGCTCGGATGTATGCAAGCACTGAAGCTTTCTTT. Its translation: CASSYARMYASTEAFF.

The rearrangement uses TRBV30 and TRBJ1-2; TRBD1 might be the D (5 bases). Looked up from germline, CDR1 is GTSNPN and CDR2 is SVGIG (reference sequence). Trimming stripped 1 base from V and 7 bases from J, with 28 bases between. CDR3 length: 18 amino acids. DNA of the CDR3: TGTGCCTGGAGTGGTTTTGGCAGGGATACTCTCAAAGTAACTGGCTACACCTTC. Protein: CAWSGFGRDTLKVTGYTF.

The chain links TRBV20-1 to TRBJ1-2; TRBD1 is a possible D gene (6 bases). Trimming pared 6 bases from V and 1 base from J, leaving 15 bases between. Germline CDR1 and CDR2: DFQATT and SNEGSKA (reference sequence). The CDR3 runs 14 residues. The chain's CDR3 is CSAPGHPYNYGYTF. CDR3 sequence (DNA): TGCAGTGCCCCGGGACACCCATATAACTATGGCTACACCTTC.

J is TRBJ2-1 and V is TRBV5-5, with D unclear. Trimming pared 0 bases from V and 0 bases from J, leaving 7 bases between. Germline CDR1 is SGHKS and CDR2 is YYEKEE (reference sequence). The CDR3 totals 15 residues. The CDR3 nucleotides read TGTGCCAGCAGCTTGGCGCCCGTCTCCTACAATGAGCAGTTCTTC. Translation gives CASSLAPVSYNEQFF.